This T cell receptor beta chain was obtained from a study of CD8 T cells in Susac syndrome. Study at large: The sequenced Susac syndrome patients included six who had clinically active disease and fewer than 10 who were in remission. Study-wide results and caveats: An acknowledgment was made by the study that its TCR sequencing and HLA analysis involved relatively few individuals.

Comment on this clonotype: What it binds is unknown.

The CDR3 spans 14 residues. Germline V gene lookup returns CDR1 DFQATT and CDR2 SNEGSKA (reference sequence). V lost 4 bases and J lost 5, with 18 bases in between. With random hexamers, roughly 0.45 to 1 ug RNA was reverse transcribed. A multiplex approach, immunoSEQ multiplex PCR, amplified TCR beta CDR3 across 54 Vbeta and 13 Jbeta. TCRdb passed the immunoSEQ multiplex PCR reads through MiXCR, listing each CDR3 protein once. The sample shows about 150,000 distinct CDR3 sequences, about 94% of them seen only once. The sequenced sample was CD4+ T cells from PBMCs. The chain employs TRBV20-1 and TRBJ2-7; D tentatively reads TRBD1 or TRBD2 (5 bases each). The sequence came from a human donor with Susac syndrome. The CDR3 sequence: CSATTGTGNDEQYF. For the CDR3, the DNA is TGCAGTGCTACTACCGGGACGGGTAACGACGAGCAGTACTTC.